This record covers a single TCR beta chain. This record belongs to a study of technical replicates of blood from a handful of donors. Germline V gene sequence: CDR1 SGHDT, CDR2 YYEEEE. This CDR3 has 13 residues. V lost 7 bases and J lost 1; bases outside the gene matches: 4. Sequenced by immunoSEQ multiplex PCR; TCRdb stores in-frame clones only, minus some. Altogether some 90,000 clones are present, about 95% being singletons, with the ten largest covering 0.34%. The sample was T cells isolated from PBMCs. The TCR was taken from a human donor in good health. This chain connects TRBV5-6 to TRBJ1-1; 7 nucleotides agree with TRBD1. The CDR3 DNA sequence: TGTGCCAGCTGGTGGACAGGGAACACTGAAGCTTTCTTT. It encodes CASWWTGNTEAFF.